A selection of T cell receptor beta chains follows, all from one sample in a study of regulatory T cells in long-lasting Graves disease. TCRdb called the multiplex PCR reads again in MiXCR, with one record for every CDR3 protein. This sample yields roughly 560,000 distinct CDR3 sequences, of which approximately 12% are seen a single time; about 8.9% belongs to the top ten. These data were likewise used in another study, on T cells in Graves' hyperthyroidism and ophthalmopathy.

Specimen: peripheral blood mononuclear cells (PBMCs), collected at new diagnosis, from a patient treated with antithyroid drugs. These receptor sequences come from a woman under 40 with Graves disease. Each CDR3 is given with its conserved first and last residue. The D gene is left open where the match is weak. Not all rows give a size; the values are once, few, many and, for expanded clones, a class.

d_gene,v_gene,j_gene,abundance,CDR3aa,CDR3nt
.,TRBV7-2,TRBJ2-3,few,CASSLAPSTDTQYF,TGTGCCAGCAGCTTAGCCCCTAGCACAGATACGCAGTATTTT
.,TRBV10-1,TRBJ1-2,few,CASSDFRNYGYTF,TGCGCCAGCAGTGATTTCAGGAACTATGGCTACACCTTC
TRBD2,TRBV9,TRBJ2-1,few,CASSGGSGSGYNEQFF,TGTGCCAGCAGCGGTGGTAGCGGGAGTGGGTACAATGAGCAGTTCTTC
TRBD1,TRBV7-2,TRBJ1-1,.,CASSAGTGMNTEAFF,TGTGCCAGCAGCGCAGGGACAGGGATGAACACTGAAGCTTTCTTT
TRBD1,TRBV5-6,TRBJ1-3,many,CASSFQGDRAGNTIYF,TGTGCCAGCAGCTTTCAGGGGGACCGAGCTGGAAACACCATATATTTT
TRBD2,TRBV12-5,TRBJ2-2,many,CASGAGLAGTGELFF,TGTGCTAGTGGGGCCGGACTAGCGGGCACCGGGGAGCTGTTTTTT
TRBD1,TRBV7-9,TRBJ2-7,many,CASRPPGQGSYEQYF,TGTGCCAGCAGGCCCCCGGGACAGGGTTCCTACGAGCAGTACTTC
.,TRBV24-1,TRBJ1-5,.,CATGTSDSNQPQHF,TGTGCCACCGGTACGTCCGATAGCAATCAGCCCCAGCATTTT
.,TRBV19,TRBJ1-2,many,CASSISYSIGTYGYTF,TGTGCCAGTAGTATTTCGTATTCGATCGGAACCTATGGCTACACCTTC
TRBD2,TRBV10-3,TRBJ2-3,many,CAIRGLAESTDTQYF,TGTGCCATCAGGGGACTAGCGGAGAGCACAGATACGCAGTATTTT
.,TRBV30,TRBJ1-3,.,CAWRGSGNTIYF,TGTGCCTGGAGAGGGTCTGGAAACACCATATATTTT
.,TRBV12-3/TRBV12-4,TRBJ2-7,many,CASSSGTRYEQYF,TGTGCCAGCAGCTCCGGGACACGCTACGAGCAGTACTTC
.,TRBV15,TRBJ1-1,.,CATSSQGITEAFF,TGTGCCACCAGCAGTCAGGGTATCACTGAAGCTTTCTTT
TRBD2,TRBV18,TRBJ2-5,.,CASSPTSGVGETQYF,TGTGCCAGCTCACCGACTAGCGGAGTGGGGGAGACCCAGTACTTC
.,TRBV6-1,TRBJ1-5,many,CASSRDGVGPQHF,TGTGCCAGCAGTCGGGACGGCGTAGGGCCCCAGCATTTT
.,TRBV30,TRBJ1-6,few,CAWSAGGAGSPLHF,TGTGCCTGGAGTGCCGGGGGAGCAGGTTCACCCCTCCACTTT
.,TRBV29-1,TRBJ2-1,.,CSVPPRNEQFF,TGCAGCGTCCCCCCCCGCAATGAGCAGTTCTTC
TRBD2,TRBV20-1,TRBJ2-7,many,CSARRLAGDPYEQYF,TGCAGTGCCCGACGACTAGCGGGAGACCCCTACGAGCAGTACTTC
TRBD2,TRBV3-1,TRBJ2-7,many,CASSQSGRAHEQYF,TGTGCCAGCAGCCAATCCGGGAGGGCCCACGAGCAGTACTTC
TRBD2,TRBV7-2,TRBJ2-7,.,CASSLKARRLAGGYEQYF,TGTGCCAGCAGCTTAAAGGCACGCAGACTAGCGGGAGGGTATGAGCAGTACTTC
.,TRBV24-1,TRBJ1-1,many,CATSAPENTEAFF,TGTGCCACCAGTGCACCAGAGAACACTGAAGCTTTCTTT
TRBD2,TRBV19,TRBJ2-3,.,CASSIREGTDTQYF,TGTGCCAGTAGTATACGGGAGGGCACAGATACGCAGTATTTT
.,TRBV20-1,TRBJ1-1,many,CSAATPLRVNTEAFF,TGCAGTGCTGCGACCCCTCTACGGGTGAACACTGAAGCTTTCTTT
TRBD2,TRBV12-3/TRBV12-4,TRBJ2-7,many,CASGLAGNYEQYF,TGTGCCAGCGGACTAGCGGGAAATTACGAGCAGTACTTC
.,TRBV7-2,TRBJ2-3,few,CASSLIHIYGGASTDTQYF,TGTGCCAGCAGCTTAATTCACATTTATGGCGGGGCTAGCACAGATACGCAGTATTTT
.,TRBV27,TRBJ2-7,many,CASSFIRRGAYEQYF,TGTGCCAGCAGTTTCATTAGGCGGGGAGCCTACGAGCAGTACTTC
.,TRBV2,TRBJ2-7,many,CASSDRGNEQYF,TGTGCCAGCAGTGACAGGGGCAACGAGCAGTACTTC
.,TRBV27,TRBJ2-7,many,CASSLEGIPYEQYF,TGTGCCAGCAGCCTTGAAGGTATCCCCTACGAGCAGTACTTC
.,TRBV7-9,TRBJ2-3,many,CASSYRRYYNPSGADTQYF,TGTGCCAGCAGCTACCGGCGGTACTACAATCCCTCGGGCGCAGATACGCAGTATTTT
.,TRBV14,TRBJ1-4,.,CASSQDRGLGNEKLFF,TGTGCCAGCAGCCAAGATCGGGGCTTGGGTAATGAAAAACTGTTTTTT
.,TRBV10-3,TRBJ2-1,many,CAISGMAARTAGGNEQFF,TGTGCCATCAGTGGTATGGCCGCGCGGACGGCCGGGGGCAATGAGCAGTTCTTC
.,TRBV12-3/TRBV12-4,TRBJ1-2,.,CASRRDPKGGYTF,TGTGCCAGCAGACGGGACCCCAAGGGCGGCTACACCTTC
TRBD1,TRBV6-1,TRBJ2-1,many,CASSTGTGNKNEQFF,TGTGCCAGCAGTACCGGGACAGGGAATAAGAATGAGCAGTTCTTC
TRBD1,TRBV19,TRBJ2-7,.,CASSITGATYEQYF,TGTGCCAGTAGTATAACAGGGGCGACCTACGAGCAGTACTTC
TRBD1,TRBV4-3,TRBJ1-1,many,CASSQDDRAGPEAFF,TGCGCCAGCAGCCAAGATGACAGGGCGGGACCTGAAGCTTTCTTT
TRBD1,TRBV6-5,TRBJ1-6,many,CASSYLEGANSPLHF,TGTGCCAGCAGTTACTTGGAGGGGGCTAATTCACCCCTCCACTTT
.,TRBV28,TRBJ1-2,many,CASSLRWADYGYTF,TGTGCCAGCAGTCTCCGTTGGGCGGACTATGGCTACACCTTC
.,TRBV28,TRBJ1-6,many,CASRGDSDSPLHF,TGTGCCAGCAGGGGAGACTCGGATTCACCCCTCCACTTT
.,TRBV19,TRBJ2-5,.,CAGSARVGTQYF,TGTGCCGGTAGTGCCCGGGTGGGGACCCAGTACTTC
.,TRBV6-5,TRBJ1-2,few,CASSYVGSLGYTF,TGTGCCAGCAGTTACGTGGGATCCCTTGGCTACACCTTC
.,TRBV2,TRBJ1-1,many,CARDNPEAFF,TGTGCCAGAGACAATCCTGAAGCTTTCTTT